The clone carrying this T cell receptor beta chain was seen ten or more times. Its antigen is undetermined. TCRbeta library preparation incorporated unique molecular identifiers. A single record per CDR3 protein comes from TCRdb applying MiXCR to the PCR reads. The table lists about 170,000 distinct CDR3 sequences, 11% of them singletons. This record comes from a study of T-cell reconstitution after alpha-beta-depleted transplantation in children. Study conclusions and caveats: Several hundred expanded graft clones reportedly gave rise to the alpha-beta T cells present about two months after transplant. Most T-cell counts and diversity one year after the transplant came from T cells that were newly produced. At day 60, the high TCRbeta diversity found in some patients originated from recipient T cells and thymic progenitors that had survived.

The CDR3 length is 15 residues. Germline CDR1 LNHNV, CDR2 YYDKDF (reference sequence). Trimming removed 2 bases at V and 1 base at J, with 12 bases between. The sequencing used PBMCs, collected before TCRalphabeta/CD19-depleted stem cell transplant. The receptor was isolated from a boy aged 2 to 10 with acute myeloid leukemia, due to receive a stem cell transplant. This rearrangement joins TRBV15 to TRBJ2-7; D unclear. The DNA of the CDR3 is TGTGCCACCAGCAGATCTAGGGCGGAGTCCTACGAGCAGTACTTC. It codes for CATSRSRAESYEQYF. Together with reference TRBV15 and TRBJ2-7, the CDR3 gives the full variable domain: DAMVIQNPRYQVTQFGKPVTLSCSQTLNHNVMYWYQQKSSQAPKLLFHYYDKDFNNEADTPDNFQSRRPNTSFCFLDIRSPGLGDTAMYLCATSRSRAESYEQYFGPGTRLTVT.